Below are 5 T cell receptor beta chains sequenced from a single sample in a study of cytomegalovirus exposure and HLA in healthy donors listed by TCRdb under 2017. Library construction relied on the immunoSEQ multiplex PCR assay. For the multiplex PCR, a mixture combining 60 forward primers for TCR Vbeta segments and 13 reverse primers for TCR Jbeta segments was used. The table was pulled from immuneACCESS by TCRdb, which kept in-frame rearrangements only. Such tables lose some clones; where checked, under half of the loss comes from unresolved V genes, and the rest has no known cause. This sample's records show 60,000 to 80,000 clones. The ten most abundant clones make up 4% to 6% of the sample. The sequenced material came from PBMCs. These receptors came from a man in his forties in good health and CMV-seronegative.

The rearrangement uses TRBV10-3 and TRBJ2-1; possibly TRBD2 for D (6 bases). The germline CDR1 and CDR2 sequences are ENHRY and SYGVKD. The CDR3 is 14 amino acids. With 2 bases removed from V and 7 bases from J, the gap between germline ends came to 12 bases. CDR3 nucleotide sequence: TGTGCCATCAGTGAGCCGGGAGATTGGAATGAGCAGTTCTTC. This sequence encodes CAISEPGDWNEQFF.

The V and J genes are TRBV7-8 and TRBJ2-7; D gene unclear. V dropped 5 bases and J dropped 4 bases, with 15 bases sitting between them. Germline CDR1 SGHVS, CDR2 FQNEAQ. The CDR3 is made up of 14 amino acids. The CDR3 region is CASSSHGGRYEQYF. The CDR3, as DNA: TGTGCCAGCAGCAGCCACGGCGGAAGGTACGAGCAGTACTTC.

The V call is TRBV9, the J call TRBJ2-7; 11 bases agree with TRBD2. Trimming removed 6 bases from V and 5 bases from J; junction bases left unmatched: 10. CDR1 and CDR2 from the germline V gene are SGDLS and YYNGEE. The CDR3 is 15 residues long. The CDR3 loop is CASNLAGGSLNEQYF. The CDR3 DNA follows: TGTGCCAGCAATCTAGCGGGAGGTTCCTTGAACGAGCAGTACTTC.

This chain links TRBV15 with TRBJ2-7; D is ambiguous. The CDR3 totals 17 residues. CDR1 and CDR2 from the germline V gene are LNHNV and YYDKDF (reference sequence). Trimming stripped 1 base from V and 3 bases from J, with 19 bases between. The CDR3 coding sequence is TGTGCCACCAGCAGAGTCTCAGGCTCCTCGTTGGTCTACGAGCAGTACTTC. This codes for CATSRVSGSSLVYEQYF. Filled out from reference TRBV15 and TRBJ2-7, the complete variable domain reads DAMVIQNPRYQVTQFGKPVTLSCSQTLNHNVMYWYQQKSSQAPKLLFHYYDKDFNNEADTPDNFQSRRPNTSFCFLDIRSPGLGDTAMYLCATSRVSGSSLVYEQYFGPGTRLTVT.

The chain couples TRBV11-2 to TRBJ2-1, with TRBD2 matching over 7 bases. CDR1 and CDR2 (germline): SGHAT, FQNNGV. V was clipped by 4 bases and J by 0 bases; unmatched bases: 9. The CDR3 runs to 17 residues. The CDR3 coding sequence is TGTGCCAGCAGCTCCATGTCTGGCGGGAGCTCCTACAATGAGCAGTTCTTC. Protein sequence: CASSSMSGGSSYNEQFF.